The next 10 T cell receptor beta chains were all read from a single sample in a study of vaccination and CD4 T cells after COVID-19. Their specific antigens are unknown. The sample's treatment: approximately 9-day PBMC culture with coronavirus spike peptide pools or control peptides (ViraFEST assay). The Oncomine TCR Beta short-read assay sequenced DNA from cultured CD4+ T cells. TCRdb independently ran MiXCR on the PCR reads; one entry per CDR3 protein. The table lists approximately 9,500 distinct CDR3 sequences, roughly 27% of them singletons. The material was CD4+ T cells from blood, cultured in vitro, obtained before SARS-CoV-2 vaccination. Receptors originate from a human donor who received a COVID-19 vaccine.

This chain connects TRBV6-1 to TRBJ2-1, with 9 bases aligning to TRBD2. The CDR3 spans 18 residues. Unmatched junction bases numbered 14, after V lost 0 bases and J lost 8 bases. Germline CDR1 reads MNHNS; CDR2 reads SASEGT. CDR3 in amino acids: CASSEARFGGGAWHEQFF. In DNA, the CDR3 is TGTGCCAGCAGTGAAGCTCGATTCGGCGGGGGGGCGTGGCATGAGCAGTTCTTC.

The rearrangement joins TRBV12-3 or TRBV12-4 to TRBJ1-6; maybe TRBD1 (5 bases). V was cut by 2 bases and J by 10 bases, with 15 bases left in between. The CDR3 has 15 amino acids. CDR3 coding DNA: TGTGCCAGCAGTTTACAAACAGGAAAATGGTCACCCCTCCACTTT. Protein: CASSLQTGKWSPLHF.

This rearrangement joins TRBV3-1 to TRBJ1-2, with D possibly TRBD1 on 5 matching bases. V dropped 1 base and J dropped 0 bases, with 9 bases sitting between them. The CDR3 extends over 15 amino acids. Germline CDR1 and CDR2: LGHDT and YNNKEL (reference sequence). CDR3 in DNA: TGTGCCAGCAGCCAAGTCAGGGCTTCTAACTATGGCTACACCTTC. Protein: CASSQVRASNYGYTF.

Remarks on this clonotype: Relative to the germline gene, one junction end is altered; a read error may explain this. The V call is TRBV5-1, the J call TRBJ2-7, with 7 bases identical to TRBD1. This CDR3 region has 13 residues. Germline lookup yields CDR1 SGHRS and CDR2 YFSETQ. The DNA for the CDR3 is TGCGCCAGCAGCCTGGGACAGTCCTCCGAGCAGTACTTC. Amino acids: CASSLGQSSEQYF.

This clonotype was seen a few times. The chain is built from TRBV30 and TRBJ2-1, with D hard to call. V was trimmed by 0 bases and J by 9 bases, leaving 9 bases between them. Germline loops: CDR1 GTSNPN, CDR2 SVGIG (reference sequence). The CDR3 consists of 12 residues. The chain's CDR3 is CAWSVVLREQFF. In nucleotides, the CDR3 is TGTGCCTGGAGTGTAGTTCTCCGTGAGCAGTTCTTC.

The CDR3 loop is CASSVADPSGVSTDTQYF. The CDR3 nucleotides read TGTGCCAGCAGCGTAGCTGATCCTAGCGGGGTTAGCACAGATACGCAGTATTTT. The chain joins TRBV9 to TRBJ2-3; TRBD2 matches at 9 bases. This CDR3 comprises 18 residues. Germline assignment: CDR1 SGDLS and CDR2 YYNGEE. Trimming took 0 bases from V and 0 from J; bases not matched to a gene: 8.

The table lists this clonotype with a few counts. The chain employs TRBV20-1 and TRBJ2-5; TRBD1 might be the D (6 bases). This CDR3 spans 16 amino acids. CDR1 and CDR2 (germline): DFQATT, SNEGSKA (reference sequence). Between the trimmed V and J ends, which lost 0 bases and 6 bases, there was a span of 20 bases. The CDR3 protein is CSARDWSRGNLQTQYF. CDR3 DNA sequence: TGCAGTGCTAGAGATTGGAGCAGGGGAAATTTGCAGACCCAGTACTTC.

There are a few counts of this clonotype. This chain joins TRBV11-2 and TRBJ1-3; tentative D call: TRBD1 (6 bases). V gave up 1 base and J gave up 8 bases, with 9 bases separating them. Germline CDR1 SGHAT, CDR2 FQNNGV. This CDR3 is 13 amino acids long. Here the CDR3 reads CASSLAQGYTIYF. CDR3 in DNA: TGTGCCAGCAGCTTAGCCCAGGGGTACACCATATATTTT. Full variable domain (rest looked up from reference TRBV11-2 and TRBJ1-3): EAGVAQSPRYKIIEKRQSVAFWCNPISGHATLYWYQQILGQGPKLLIQFQNNGVVDDSQLPKDRFSAERLKGVDSTLKIQPAKLEDSAVYLCASSLAQGYTIYFGEGSWLTVV.

The chain joins TRBV7-9 to TRBJ1-5; the D is unclear. Trimming took 1 base from V and 7 from J, leaving 5 bases between them. This CDR3 is 12 amino acids long. In germline, CDR1 is SEHNR, CDR2 FQNEAQ (reference sequence). CDR3 protein: CASSLDRQPQHF. CDR3 DNA sequence: TGTGCCAGCAGCTTAGACCGACAGCCCCAGCATTTT.

The rearrangement joins TRBV24-1 to TRBJ2-2; 8 bases map to TRBD2. The germline gives CDR1 KGHDR, CDR2 SFDVKD. V lost 1 base and J lost 5; bases outside the gene matches: 2. This CDR3 comprises 15 residues. CDR3 amino acids: CATSDFGTRTGELFF. CDR3 bases: TGTGCCACCAGTGATTTTGGGACTAGAACCGGGGAGCTGTTTTTT.